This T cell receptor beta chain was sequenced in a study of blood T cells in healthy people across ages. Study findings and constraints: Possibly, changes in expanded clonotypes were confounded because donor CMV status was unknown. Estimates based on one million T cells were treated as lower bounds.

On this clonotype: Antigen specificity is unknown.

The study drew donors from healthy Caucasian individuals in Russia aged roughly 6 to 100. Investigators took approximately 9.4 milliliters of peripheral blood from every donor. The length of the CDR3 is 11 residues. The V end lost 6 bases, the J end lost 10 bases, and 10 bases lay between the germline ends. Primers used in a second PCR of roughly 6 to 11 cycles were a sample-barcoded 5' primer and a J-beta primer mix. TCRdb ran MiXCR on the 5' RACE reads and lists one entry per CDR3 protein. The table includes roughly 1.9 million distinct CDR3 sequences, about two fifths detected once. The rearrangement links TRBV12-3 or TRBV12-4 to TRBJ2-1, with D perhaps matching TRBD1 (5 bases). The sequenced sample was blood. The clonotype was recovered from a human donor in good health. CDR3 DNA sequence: TGTGCCAGCAGCCTCAGACAGGAGCAGTTCTTC. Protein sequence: CASSLRQEQFF.